Sequencing of this T cell receptor beta chain was carried out in a study of OX40 agonist ivuxolimab in advanced cancers. The table came from immunoSEQ multiplex PCR; TCRdb's copy has only in-frame clones and leaves some out. The sample holds about 81,000 clones, 88% seen once. The study's findings and limits: More expanded clones were seen, on average, in CD8+ T cells than in CD4+.

This CDR3 spans 11 amino acids. V was shortened by 3 bases and J by 12 bases, with 13 bases between the two germline ends. Germline CDR1 and CDR2: DFQATT and SNEGSKA (reference sequence). This clone was counted a single time. Its specificity is not known. The clonotype comes from an adult with an advanced solid tumor such as melanoma, head and neck, liver or kidney cancer. The chain recombines TRBV20-1 with TRBJ2-3; D possibly corresponds to TRBD2 (6 bases). The sequencing here drew on CD4+ or CD8+ T cells sorted from blood, taken in a trial of the OX40 agonist ivuxolimab. Here the CDR3 DNA reads TGCAGTGCTAGGGACTATGGATCTCAGTATTTT. Encoded protein: CSARDYGSQYF.